Presented here are 26 T cell receptor beta chains from one specimen sequenced in a study of blood T cell repertoires in COVID-19. The protocol was immunoSEQ multiplex PCR, while the TCRdb copy is restricted to in-frame clones and leaves out a portion. The sample holds roughly 240,000 clones, 85% to 90% seen once. Material for sequencing was PBMCs or T cells enriched from blood (not recorded which). The origin of the receptors is a man in his fifties who had been exposed to COVID-19.

The genes are TRBV29-1 and TRBJ1-2, with TRBD1 as a possible D gene (5 bases). The length of the CDR3 is 13 residues. Germline-derived CDR1 and CDR2 are SQVTM and ANQGSEA. V was shortened by 4 bases and J by 5 bases, with 14 bases between the two germline ends. The chain's CDR3 is CSVGGSLNYGYTF. The CDR3 region has the DNA TGCAGCGTTGGGGGCAGCCTTAATTATGGCTACACCTTC.

J is TRBJ2-5 and V is TRBV7-2; the D gene is possibly TRBD1 (5 bases). This CDR3 contains 15 residues. Germline CDR1 and CDR2: SGHTA and FQGNSA. The V end lost 5 bases, the J end lost 1 base, and 14 bases lay between the germline ends. The CDR3 loop is CASSVPNRPQETQYF. The CDR3 nucleotides read TGTGCCAGCAGCGTACCAAACAGGCCCCAAGAGACCCAGTACTTC. Based on the CDR3 plus reference TRBV7-2 and TRBJ2-5, the full variable domain is GAGVSQSPSNKVTEKGKDVELRCDPISGHTALYWYRQSLGQGLEFLIYFQGNSAPDKSGLPSDRFSAERTGGSVSTLTIQRTQQEDSAVYLCASSVPNRPQETQYFGPGTRLLVL.

The genes are TRBV7-2 and TRBJ1-2; 8 nucleotides agree with TRBD1. The CDR3 loop spans 17 amino acids. CDR1 is SGHTA, CDR2 FQGNSA, per germline. The J segment lost 5 bases and the V segment lost 6 bases, leaving 17 bases of the junction unmatched. Here the CDR3 reads CASRLLPGQALVYGYTF. For the CDR3, the DNA is TGTGCCAGCAGGCTTCTCCCGGGACAGGCCCTAGTTTATGGCTACACCTTC.

The rearrangement uses TRBV5-1 and TRBJ2-7; 7 nucleotides match TRBD1. V lost 0 bases, J lost 5 bases, and 8 bases stayed unmatched. The CDR3 extends over 15 amino acids. Germline loops: CDR1 SGHRS, CDR2 YFSETQ. The CDR3 region is CASSLGQGGLDEQYV. The CDR3 nucleotides are TGCGCCAGCAGCTTGGGACAGGGTGGTTTAGACGAGCAGTACGTC.

This clone has more than one count but fewer than ten. This chain uses TRBV4-1 with TRBJ1-1; 9 positions agree with TRBD1. Per germline, CDR1 MGHRA and CDR2 YSYEKL. CDR3 length equals 15 residues. V shed 1 base, J shed 7 bases, and the junction held 7 bases outside the gene matches. CDR3 in DNA: TGCGCCAGCAGCCAAGTTAGTGGACAGGGGAATGAAGCTTTCTTT. Amino acids: CASSQVSGQGNEAFF.

The chain uses TRBV7-8 and TRBJ1-5, with D unclear. From germline, CDR1 is SGHVS and CDR2 FQNEAQ. The V gene lost 5 bases and the J gene lost 4 bases, with 9 bases spanning the gap. CDR3 length: 13 amino acids. The CDR3 here is CASSNANNQPQHF. In DNA form, the CDR3 reads TGTGCCAGCAGCAATGCTAATAATCAGCCCCAGCATTTT. The variable domain in full, completed from reference TRBV7-8 and TRBJ1-5, reads GAGVSQSPRYKVAKRGQDVALRCDPISGHVSLFWYQQALGQGPEFLTYFQNEAQLDKSGLPSDRFFAERPEGSVSTLKIQRTQQEDSAVYLCASSNANNQPQHFGDGTRLSIL.

This chain links TRBV10-3 with TRBJ2-1; 9 bases fit TRBD1. There are 15 residues in the CDR3. V shed 8 bases and J 2 bases; nucleotides not matched to a gene: 7. Germline CDR1 reads ENHRY; CDR2 reads SYGVKD. The CDR3 is CAIGKTGGTYNEQFF. CDR3 bases: TGTGCCATCGGAAAGACAGGGGGGACCTACAATGAGCAGTTCTTC.

The V call is TRBV28, the J call TRBJ2-1; TRBD2 matches at 8 bases. Germline loops: CDR1 MDHEN, CDR2 SYDVKM. The CDR3 has 15 amino acids. Losses at the gene ends were 5 bases for V and 6 bases for J; bases not matched to a gene: 9. CDR3 DNA sequence: TGTGCCAGCAGTCCCCACAGCGGGGGTATCAATGAGCAGTTCTTC. Protein sequence: CASSPHSGGINEQFF.

The chain joins TRBV2 to TRBJ2-4, with 7 bases aligning to TRBD1. The junction had 8 bases not matched to a gene; V was cut back by 4 bases and J by 14 bases. Germline-derived CDR1 and CDR2 are SNHLY and FYNNEI. The CDR3 spans 12 residues. The CDR3 loop is CASSGQGQQKYF. The CDR3 DNA reads as TGTGCCAGCAGTGGACAGGGACAGCAAAAGTACTTC.

CDR3 in amino acids: CASSGTGGMNTEAFF. CDR3 coding DNA: TGTGCCAGCAGTGGGACAGGGGGTATGAACACTGAAGCTTTCTTT. This chain joins TRBV2 and TRBJ1-1, with TRBD1 identical over 10 bases. With 4 bases clipped from V and 0 bases from J, the junction kept 2 bases outside the gene matches. Germline V gene sequence: CDR1 SNHLY, CDR2 FYNNEI. The CDR3 is 15 amino acids. Combining the CDR3 with reference TRBV2 and TRBJ1-1 gives the whole variable domain EPEVTQTPSHQVTQMGQEVILRCVPISNHLYFYWYRQILGQKVEFLVSFYNNEISEKSEIFDDQFSVERPDGSNFTLKIRSTKLEDSAMYFCASSGTGGMNTEAFFGQGTRLTVV.

The genes are TRBV2 and TRBJ2-7; TRBD1 aligns across 9 bases. Germline CDR1 SNHLY, CDR2 FYNNEI. The CDR3 is 14 residues long. V was clipped by 9 bases and J by 0 bases; unmatched bases: 6. The CDR3 region has the DNA TGTGCCAGTTCCGGGACAGGGAGCTCCTACGAGCAGTACTTC. The encoded protein is CASSGTGSSYEQYF.

J is TRBJ1-5 and V is TRBV19, with unresolved D. CDR1 LNHDA and CDR2 SQIVND come from the germline V gene (reference sequence). V lost 3 bases to trimming and J lost 0 bases, with 15 bases between them. The CDR3 is 17 amino acids. The CDR3 DNA reads as TGTGCCAGTAGTATCACATCAGGAAGTGATAGCAATCAGCCCCAGCATTTT. Translation gives CASSITSGSDSNQPQHF. The full variable domain, rest sourced from reference TRBV19 and TRBJ1-5, is DGGITQSPKYLFRKEGQNVTLSCEQNLNHDAMYWYRQDPGQGLRLIYYSQIVNDFQKGDIAEGYSVSREKKESFPLTVTSAQKNPTAFYLCASSITSGSDSNQPQHFGDGTRLSIL.

The chain carries TRBV7-9 and TRBJ1-6, with a tentative D call TRBD1 (5 bases). The germline V gene encodes CDR1 SEHNR and CDR2 FQNEAQ (reference sequence). This CDR3 is 16 amino acids long. V was pared by 1 base and J by 2 bases, with 9 bases between. CDR3 DNA: TGTGCCAGCAGCTTAGGACAGTTCCCCTATAATTCACCCCTCCACTTT. Its protein is CASSLGQFPYNSPLHF.

The V call is TRBV9, the J call TRBJ2-1; TRBD2 is a possible D gene (5 bases). The CDR3 covers 16 residues. The V end was cut by 3 bases, the J end by 2 bases, with 15 bases between. In germline, CDR1 is SGDLS, CDR2 YYNGEE. The CDR3 sequence: CASSAVSGPPYNEQFF. In nucleotides, the CDR3 is TGTGCCAGCAGCGCCGTGAGCGGTCCGCCCTACAATGAGCAGTTCTTC.

V is TRBV5-6 and J is TRBJ2-5, with D unresolved. The V end lost 0 bases, the J end lost 1 base, and 7 bases lay between the germline ends. The CDR3 has 14 residues. Germline V CDR1 and CDR2: SGHDT, YYEEEE. CDR3 coding DNA: TGTGCCAGCAGCTTGGTACAGACCCAAGAGACCCAGTACTTC. It codes for CASSLVQTQETQYF. Full variable domain (missing parts from reference TRBV5-6 and TRBJ2-5): DAGVTQSPTHLIKTRGQQVTLRCSPKSGHDTVSWYQQALGQGPQFIFQYYEEEERQRGNFPDRFSGHQFPNYSSELNVNALLLGDSALYLCASSLVQTQETQYFGPGTRLLVL.

The chain combines TRBV19 with TRBJ1-1, with unresolved D. The length of the CDR3 is 15 residues. CDR1 is LNHDA and CDR2 is SQIVND in the germline V gene (reference sequence). V was shortened by 0 bases and J by 5 bases, with 13 bases between the two germline ends. In DNA form, the CDR3 reads TGTGCCAGTAGTATAGATCCCGCTTTGCGGACTGAAGCTTTCTTT. Protein sequence: CASSIDPALRTEAFF.

V usage is TRBV7-3 and J usage is TRBJ1-1, with D unclear. Germline assignment: CDR1 SGHTA and CDR2 FQGTGA. This CDR3 comprises 14 residues. Trimming took 4 bases from V and 4 from J, leaving 13 bases between them. The CDR3 DNA reads as TGTGCCAGCAGCTCCGGCCGGGATCCCACTGAAGCTTTCTTT. Translating it yields CASSSGRDPTEAFF.

V is TRBV6-5 and J is TRBJ2-1; D unclear. The CDR3 is made up of 14 amino acids. Germline lookup yields CDR1 MNHEY and CDR2 SVGAGI. V was shortened by 7 bases and J by 5 bases, with 15 bases between the two germline ends. CDR3 amino acids: CASILNPPHNEQFF. CDR3 DNA sequence: TGTGCCAGCATTCTAAACCCCCCCCACAATGAGCAGTTCTTC.

The CDR3 loop is CASWVGGGLGYEQYF. The CDR3 DNA sequence: TGTGCCAGCTGGGTGGGCGGGGGTCTCGGGTACGAGCAGTACTTC. The V call is TRBV6-6, the J call TRBJ2-7, with 7 bases lining up with TRBD2. Unmatched junction bases numbered 14, after V lost 8 bases and J lost 4 bases. In germline, CDR1 is MNHNY, CDR2 SVGAGI (reference sequence). This CDR3 has 15 amino acids.

This clone was seen only once. The chain combines TRBV9 with TRBJ2-5; TRBD2 aligns across 9 bases. The germline gives CDR1 SGDLS, CDR2 YYNGEE. The CDR3 extends over 15 amino acids. Trimming removed 0 bases from V and 5 bases from J; junction bases left unmatched: 5. This CDR3 is CASSVDSGSWETQYF. Written as DNA, the CDR3 is TGTGCCAGCAGCGTAGATAGCGGGAGTTGGGAGACCCAGTACTTC.

V is TRBV18 and J is TRBJ1-5; TRBD1 matches at 10 bases. This CDR3 has 18 amino acids. CDR1 KGHSH and CDR2 LQKENI come from the germline V gene. V trimming: 4 bases; J trimming: 0 bases; junction bases outside the gene matches: 9. This CDR3 is CASSRGDRGGGSNQPQHF. The CDR3 DNA follows: TGTGCCAGCTCACGAGGGGACAGGGGAGGTGGTAGCAATCAGCCCCAGCATTTT.

The genes are TRBV29-1 and TRBJ1-1, with D maybe TRBD1 (6 bases). Trimming took off 6 bases at V and 1 base at J, with 15 bases between the two ends. The germline V gene has CDR1 SQVTM and CDR2 ANQGSEA. This CDR3 contains 14 residues. CDR3 sequence: CSVLPATGNTEAFF. The CDR3, as DNA: TGCAGCGTCCTCCCTGCGACAGGGAACACTGAAGCTTTCTTT.

J is TRBJ1-5 and V is TRBV3-1 (or the pseudogene TRBV3-2); D is possibly TRBD1 (6 bases). This CDR3 is 14 amino acids long. The V end lost 0 bases, the J end lost 9 bases, and 12 bases lay between the germline ends. Germline CDR1 is LGHDT and CDR2 is YNNKEL (reference sequence). CDR3 DNA sequence: TGTGCCAGCAGCCAAGACAGGGGAGAGCGGCCCCAGCATTTT. This encodes CASSQDRGERPQHF.

The chain recombines TRBV19 with TRBJ2-6; D unclear. The germline V gene encodes CDR1 LNHDA and CDR2 SQIVND (reference sequence). V was clipped by 11 bases and J by 5 bases, with 25 bases between them. CDR3 length: 17 amino acids. This CDR3 is CAWNRGVPIQWANVLTF. For the CDR3, the DNA is TGTGCCTGGAATCGCGGCGTACCGATTCAATGGGCCAACGTCCTGACTTTC. The variable domain in full, completed from reference TRBV19 and TRBJ2-6, reads DGGITQSPKYLFRKEGQNVTLSCEQNLNHDAMYWYRQDPGQGLRLIYYSQIVNDFQKGDIAEGYSVSREKKESFPLTVTSAQKNPTAFYLCAWNRGVPIQWANVLTFGAGSRLTVL.

The chain carries TRBV19 and TRBJ2-1; 9 nucleotides agree with TRBD2. Per the germline V gene, CDR1 is LNHDA and CDR2 is SQIVND (reference sequence). The junction had 5 bases not matched to a gene; V was cut back by 5 bases and J by 3 bases. This CDR3 has 15 residues. The CDR3 region is CASSGLAGIYNEQFF. CDR3 sequence (DNA): TGTGCCAGTAGTGGTCTAGCGGGAATCTACAATGAGCAGTTCTTC.

This clone has only one observation. For the CDR3, the DNA is TGTGCCAGCAGCATCTCAAGGGGTAACAGCTCCTACGAGCAGTACGTC. Its protein is CASSISRGNSSYEQYV. The chain uses TRBV21-1 and TRBJ2-7; the table's D gene call, TRBD1, was not cross checked with the DNA. TRBV21-1 is annotated as a pseudogene. The CDR3 runs to 16 residues.